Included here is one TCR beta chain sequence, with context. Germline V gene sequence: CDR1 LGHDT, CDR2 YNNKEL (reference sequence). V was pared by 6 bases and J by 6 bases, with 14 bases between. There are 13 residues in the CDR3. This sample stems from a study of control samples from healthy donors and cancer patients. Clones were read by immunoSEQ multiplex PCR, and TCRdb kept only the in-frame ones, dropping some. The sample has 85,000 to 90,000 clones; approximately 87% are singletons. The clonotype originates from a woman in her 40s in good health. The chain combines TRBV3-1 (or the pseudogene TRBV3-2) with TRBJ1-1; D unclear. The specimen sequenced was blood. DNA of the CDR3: TGTGCCAGCAGTCTCCTCGGTGGTGCTGAAGCTTTCTTT. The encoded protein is CASSLLGGAEAFF.